This T cell receptor beta chain was obtained from a study of radiotherapy plus CTLA-4 blockade in lung cancer. Repertoires were generated with immunoSEQ multiplex PCR, while TCRdb's copy carries only in-frame clones and drops some. This table has some 67,000 clones, around 76% appearing once. Germline CDR1 is LNHDA and CDR2 is SQIVND (reference sequence). This CDR3 is built from 16 residues. Trimming left V 2 bases short and J 2 bases short, with 15 bases between. This TCR was sampled from a human donor with non-small cell lung cancer whose response to radiotherapy plus ipilimumab could not be evaluated. Some clones in this sample may be carry-over from other donors' samples. The sequencing here drew on peripheral blood, taken from a patient treated with radiotherapy plus ipilimumab. V and J are TRBV19 and TRBJ1-2, with D perhaps TRBD1 (5 bases). In DNA form, the CDR3 reads TGTGCCAGTAGTATACAGAAGGGGAAACCCAACTATGGCTACACCTTC. Protein: CASSIQKGKPNYGYTF.